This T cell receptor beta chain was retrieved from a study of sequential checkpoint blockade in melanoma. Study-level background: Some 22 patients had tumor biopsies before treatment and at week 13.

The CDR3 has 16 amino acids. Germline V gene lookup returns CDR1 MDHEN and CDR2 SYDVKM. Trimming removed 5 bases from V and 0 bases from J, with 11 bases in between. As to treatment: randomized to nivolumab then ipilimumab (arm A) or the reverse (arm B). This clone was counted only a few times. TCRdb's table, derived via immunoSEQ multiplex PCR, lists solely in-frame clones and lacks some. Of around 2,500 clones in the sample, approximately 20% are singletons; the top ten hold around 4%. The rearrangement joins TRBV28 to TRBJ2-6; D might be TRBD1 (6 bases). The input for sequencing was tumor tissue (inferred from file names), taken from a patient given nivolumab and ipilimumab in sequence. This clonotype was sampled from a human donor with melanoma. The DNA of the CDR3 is TGTGCCAGCAGTCCCGGACAGTTCTCTGGGGCCAACGTCCTGACTTTC. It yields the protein CASSPGQFSGANVLTF.